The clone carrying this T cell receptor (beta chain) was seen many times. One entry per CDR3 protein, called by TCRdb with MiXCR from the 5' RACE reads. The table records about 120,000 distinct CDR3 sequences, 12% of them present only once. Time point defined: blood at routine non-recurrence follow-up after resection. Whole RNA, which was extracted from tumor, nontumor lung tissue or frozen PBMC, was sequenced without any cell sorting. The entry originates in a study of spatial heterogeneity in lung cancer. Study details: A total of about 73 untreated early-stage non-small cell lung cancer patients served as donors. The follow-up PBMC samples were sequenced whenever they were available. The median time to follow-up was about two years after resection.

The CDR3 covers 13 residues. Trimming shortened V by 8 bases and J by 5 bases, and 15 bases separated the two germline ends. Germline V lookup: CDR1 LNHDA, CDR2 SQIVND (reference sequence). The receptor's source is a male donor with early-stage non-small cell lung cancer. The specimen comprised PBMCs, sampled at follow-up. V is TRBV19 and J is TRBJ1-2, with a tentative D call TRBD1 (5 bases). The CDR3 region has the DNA TGTGCCAGTGGGGACCTTCATGGGTATGGCTACACCTTC. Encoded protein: CASGDLHGYGYTF.